This TCR beta chain originates from a study of cytomegalovirus exposure and HLA in healthy donors. The V gene's germline CDR1 is MDHEN and CDR2 SYDVKM. With V trimmed by 1 base and J by 0 bases, 12 bases remained unmatched. This CDR3 spans 18 amino acids. PCR involved 60 Vbeta and 13 Jbeta primers. Clones were sequenced by immunoSEQ multiplex PCR, and TCRdb holds only the in-frame ones, with some missing. The sample holds 100,000 to 120,000 clones, under 85% seen once. Sequencing used PBMCs. The clonotype originates from a woman between 40 and 50 years old in good health and CMV-seropositive. The V gene is TRBV28, the J gene TRBJ2-7; TRBD2 agrees at 7 bases. The CDR3, as DNA: TGTGCCAGCAGTTTATACGGCCTAGCGGATTCCTTCTCCTACGAGCAGTACTTC. Its protein product is CASSLYGLADSFSYEQYF.